A selection of T cell receptor beta chains follows, all from one sample in a study of early T cells in non-severe SARS-CoV-2 infection. MiXCR was run by TCRdb on the 5' RACE reads, yielding one entry per CDR3 protein. Of tens of thousands of distinct CDR3 sequences in the sample, 4.7% were seen once. Sequences were obtained from whole blood. These receptors were taken from an adult who was a healthcare worker with PCR-confirmed SARS-CoV-2 infection or an uninfected control (not recorded which). Both conserved end residues are trimmed from each CDR3. The order of the fields is V gene, J gene, D gene, CDR3 protein. The D gene is left open where the match is weak.

V gene: TRBV5-5
J gene: TRBJ1-6
D gene: TRBD1
CDR3 protein: ASSLTPGGSSPLH

V gene: TRBV7-3
J gene: TRBJ1-1
D gene: -
CDR3 protein: ASSKKVGGPSLNTEAF

V gene: TRBV6-2/TRBV6-3
J gene: TRBJ2-1
D gene: TRBD2
CDR3 protein: ASSPHSGGERGNEQF

V gene: TRBV19
J gene: TRBJ2-1
D gene: -
CDR3 protein: ASSSKGSYNEQF

V gene: TRBV5-1
J gene: TRBJ2-5
D gene: -
CDR3 protein: ASTLARQETQY

V gene: TRBV19
J gene: TRBJ2-7
D gene: -
CDR3 protein: ASSIGSGGSYEQY

V gene: TRBV6-5
J gene: TRBJ1-3
D gene: TRBD1
CDR3 protein: ASRPTGQARTSGNTIY

V gene: TRBV7-9
J gene: TRBJ2-6
D gene: -
CDR3 protein: ASSSGVLANVLT

V gene: TRBV4-3
J gene: TRBJ2-2
D gene: TRBD2
CDR3 protein: ASSQGPSGGNTGELF

V gene: TRBV6-2/TRBV6-3
J gene: TRBJ2-1
D gene: TRBD1
CDR3 protein: ASSYSQGAEQF

V gene: TRBV27
J gene: TRBJ2-2
D gene: -
CDR3 protein: ASSFSGAANTGELF

V gene: TRBV19
J gene: TRBJ1-2
D gene: -
CDR3 protein: ASSIQGSAYGYT

V gene: TRBV6-2/TRBV6-3
J gene: TRBJ2-3
D gene: -
CDR3 protein: ASSLLRYGDTQY

V gene: TRBV24-1
J gene: TRBJ2-5
D gene: -
CDR3 protein: ATSDPGGAETQY

V gene: TRBV7-9
J gene: TRBJ1-1
D gene: -
CDR3 protein: ASSLSQGGIEAF